The 31 T cell receptor beta chains below were found in one sample sequenced in a study of CD8 T cells in Susac syndrome. Random hexamers served to reverse transcribe about 0.45 to 1 ug RNA. TCRdb ran MiXCR on the immunoSEQ multiplex PCR reads and lists one entry per CDR3 protein. The sample yields about 47,000 distinct CDR3 sequences, almost 95% seen once. Sequencing used CD8+ T cells from PBMCs. The receptors derive from a human donor in good health.

The V and J genes are TRBV19 and TRBJ1-1; D is uncertain. V dropped 4 bases and J dropped 0 bases, with 6 bases sitting between them. The CDR3 spans 13 residues. CDR1 is LNHDA, CDR2 SQIVND, per germline (reference sequence). The DNA for the CDR3 is TGTGCCAGTAGTACCGATTTGAACACTGAAGCTTTCTTT. This translates into CASSTDLNTEAFF.

This chain uses TRBV12-3 or TRBV12-4 with TRBJ2-3; 11 bases match TRBD2. The CDR3 contains 19 residues. After removal of 5 bases from V and 6 bases from J, the junction contained 19 bases not matched to a gene. This CDR3 is CASSLGTSGEILTGDTQYF. DNA for the CDR3: TGTGCCAGCAGTCTGGGGACTAGCGGAGAAATTTTAACGGGGGATACGCAGTATTTT.

The CDR3 protein is CASSSLTGTSYEQYF. In DNA, the CDR3 is TGTGCCAGCAGCTCTTTGACAGGGACCTCCTACGAGCAGTACTTC. The genes are TRBV7-9 and TRBJ2-7; 7 nucleotides align to TRBD1. Germline V CDR1 and CDR2: SEHNR, FQNEAQ (reference sequence). The CDR3 totals 15 residues. J lost 0 bases, V lost 4 bases, and 6 bases had no gene match. Looking up the rest from reference TRBV7-9 and TRBJ2-7 gives the full variable domain: DTGVSQNPRHKITKRGQNVTFRCDPISEHNRLYWYRQTLGQGPEFLTYFQNEAQLEKSRLLSDRFSAERPKGSFSTLEIQRTEQGDSAMYLCASSSLTGTSYEQYFGPGTRLTVT.

The V gene is TRBV7-9, the J gene TRBJ2-5; 9 bases are shared with TRBD1. The V gene's germline CDR1 is SEHNR and CDR2 FQNEAQ (reference sequence). The CDR3 has 18 amino acids. V shed 4 bases and J 5 bases; nucleotides not matched to a gene: 17. CDR3 nucleotides: TGTGCCAGCAGCTACAGTCCCGGGACAGGGAGGTCCATGGAGACCCAGTACTTC. Protein sequence: CASSYSPGTGRSMETQYF.

The J gene is TRBJ2-3, the V gene TRBV5-4; 11 bases map to TRBD2. Trimming took 3 bases from V and 2 from J; bases not matched to a gene: 5. The length of the CDR3 is 16 residues. The V gene's germline CDR1 is SGHNT and CDR2 YYREEE (reference sequence). CDR3 sequence: CASSSGTSGSTDTQYF. The CDR3 nucleotides are TGTGCCAGCAGCTCGGGGACTAGCGGATCCACAGATACGCAGTATTTT.

The rearrangement joins TRBV4-3 to TRBJ1-5; 8 bases match TRBD1. The CDR3 is made up of 15 amino acids. Germline V gene lookup returns CDR1 LGHNA and CDR2 YSLEER. V gave up 1 base and J gave up 6 bases; unmatched junction bases: 5. DNA for the CDR3: TGCGCCAGCAGCCAAGGCACAGGGGGTGTTCAGCCCCAGCATTTT. This codes for CASSQGTGGVQPQHF.

This chain links TRBV4-2 with TRBJ2-1, with 11 positions matching TRBD2. The V gene's germline CDR1 is LGHNA and CDR2 YNFKEQ. V dropped 0 bases and J dropped 7; count of bases not matched to a gene: 2. The CDR3 is 15 residues long. This CDR3 reads CASSQDRTSGNEQFF. The CDR3 DNA follows: TGTGCCAGCAGCCAAGATAGGACTAGCGGGAATGAGCAGTTCTTC.

The chain uses TRBV3-1 and TRBJ1-2; D is undetermined. There are 15 residues in the CDR3. From germline, CDR1 is LGHDT and CDR2 YNNKEL (reference sequence). Trimming removed 0 bases at V and 8 bases at J, with 16 bases between. This chain's CDR3 is CASSQDVTEAWGYTF. CDR3 nucleotide sequence: TGTGCCAGCAGCCAAGACGTCACAGAGGCTTGGGGCTACACCTTC. The whole variable domain, remainder taken from reference TRBV3-1 and TRBJ1-2, is DTAVSQTPKYLVTQMGNDKSIKCEQNLGHDTMYWYKQDSKKFLKIMFSYNNKELIINETVPNRFSPKSPDKAHLNLHINSLELGDSAVYFCASSQDVTEAWGYTFGSGTRLTVV.

This clonotype appeared a single time. The rearrangement joins TRBV6-4 to TRBJ2-1, with D tentatively TRBD1 or TRBD2 (5 bases each). The CDR3 runs 15 residues. The V gene lost 0 bases and the J gene lost 7 bases, with 13 bases spanning the gap. Germline V gives CDR1 MRHNA, CDR2 SNTAGT. CDR3 sequence reads: CASSDSGTLGNEQFF. For the CDR3, the DNA is TGTGCCAGCAGTGACTCAGGGACCCTAGGGAATGAGCAGTTCTTC.

The V and J genes are TRBV6-5 and TRBJ2-5; TRBD1 matches at 7 bases. Trimming cost V 0 bases and J 5 bases; bases outside gene matches: 9. CDR3 length: 16 amino acids. In germline, CDR1 is MNHEY, CDR2 SVGAGI. The DNA of the CDR3 is TGTGCCAGCAGTTACTCGATCACAGGGGCGACGGAGACCCAGTACTTC. The encoded protein is CASSYSITGATETQYF.

The V and J genes are TRBV6-2 or TRBV6-3 and TRBJ2-7; D may be TRBD1 (7 bases). This CDR3 is built from 15 residues. Germline V lookup: CDR1 MNHEY, CDR2 SVGEGT. The V gene lost 1 base and the J gene lost 5 bases, with 15 bases spanning the gap. The CDR3 is CASSYWRDRPDEQYF. The CDR3 DNA is TGTGCCAGCAGTTACTGGCGGGACAGACCGGACGAGCAGTACTTC.

This rearrangement joins TRBV7-9 to TRBJ1-2; weak D call: TRBD1 (6 bases). Germline V gene sequence: CDR1 SEHNR, CDR2 FQNEAQ (reference sequence). V shed 3 bases and J shed 3 bases, with 14 bases lying between them. This CDR3 is built from 15 residues. CDR3 loop: CASSFSSGGDYGYTF. CDR3 sequence (DNA): TGTGCCAGCAGCTTTAGTTCCGGGGGCGACTATGGCTACACCTTC.

This chain connects TRBV30 to TRBJ2-1; 14 bases line up with TRBD2. There are 14 residues in the CDR3. V trimming: 6 bases; J trimming: 8 bases; junction bases outside the gene matches: 6. CDR1 and CDR2 (germline): GTSNPN, SVGIG (reference sequence). The CDR3 is CACQGLAGVDEQFF. As DNA, the CDR3 is TGTGCCTGCCAGGGACTAGCGGGAGTTGATGAGCAGTTCTTC.

The chain has TRBV9 and TRBJ2-1; no firm D call. Looked up from germline, CDR1 is SGDLS and CDR2 is YYNGEE. V lost 0 bases to trimming and J lost 6 bases, with 7 bases between them. CDR3 length: 13 amino acids. This CDR3 reads CASSVAAVNEQFF. The CDR3 DNA sequence: TGTGCCAGCAGCGTAGCGGCAGTCAATGAGCAGTTCTTC.

J is TRBJ2-3 and V is TRBV5-1, with 8 bases identical to TRBD2. Germline assignment: CDR1 SGHRS and CDR2 YFSETQ. The CDR3 contains 16 residues. V lost 3 bases, J lost 4 bases, and 10 bases stayed unmatched. The CDR3 nucleotides read TGCGCCAGCAGCTGGGCCCCGCCGGGACTAGCAGATACGCAGTATTTT. It yields the protein CASSWAPPGLADTQYF. The whole variable domain, filled in from reference TRBV5-1 and TRBJ2-3, reads KAGVTQTPRYLIKTRGQQVTLSCSPISGHRSVSWYQQTPGQGLQFLFEYFSETQRNKGNFPGRFSGRQFSNSRSEMNVSTLELGDSALYLCASSWAPPGLADTQYFGPGTRLTVL.

This chain joins TRBV27 and TRBJ1-1; D is undetermined. CDR3 size: 13 residues. CDR1 and CDR2 (germline): MNHEY, SMNVEV (reference sequence). V was shortened by 0 bases and J by 4 bases, with 6 bases between the two germline ends. The CDR3: CASSLSWSTEAFF. As DNA, the CDR3 is TGTGCCAGCAGTTTATCGTGGAGCACTGAAGCTTTCTTT.

The V and J genes are TRBV12-3 or TRBV12-4 and TRBJ2-3, with unresolved D. V was shortened by 4 bases and J by 2 bases, with 4 bases between the two germline ends. This CDR3 has 12 residues. The DNA for the CDR3 is TGTGCCAGCAGTTCTCTCACAGATACGCAGTATTTT. Residues: CASSSLTDTQYF.

CDR3 sequence reads: CASWTSGVRRDEQFF. The CDR3, as DNA: TGTGCCAGCTGGACTAGCGGGGTCCGACGGGATGAGCAGTTCTTC. The rearrangement links TRBV2 to TRBJ2-1, with TRBD2 identical over 12 bases. V was pared by 8 bases and J by 8 bases, with 10 bases of the junction left unmatched. Germline CDR1 reads SNHLY; CDR2 reads FYNNEI. This CDR3 is 15 amino acids long.

V usage is TRBV5-1 and J usage is TRBJ2-1; 8 bases are a match to TRBD2. Germline CDR1 reads SGHRS; CDR2 reads YFSETQ. V was clipped by 0 bases and J by 6 bases; unmatched bases: 5. The CDR3 runs 15 residues. The CDR3 here is CASSLAGGPPNEQFF. DNA of the CDR3: TGCGCCAGCAGCTTGGCGGGAGGGCCTCCCAATGAGCAGTTCTTC. Looking up the rest from reference TRBV5-1 and TRBJ2-1 gives the full variable domain: KAGVTQTPRYLIKTRGQQVTLSCSPISGHRSVSWYQQTPGQGLQFLFEYFSETQRNKGNFPGRFSGRQFSNSRSEMNVSTLELGDSALYLCASSLAGGPPNEQFFGPGTRLTVL.

This chain uses TRBV27 with TRBJ2-7; D is perhaps TRBD2 (6 bases). Trimming took off 5 bases at V and 1 base at J, with 15 bases between the two ends. Germline V gives CDR1 MNHEY, CDR2 SMNVEV (reference sequence). This CDR3 is built from 15 residues. The CDR3: CASSPPPGRSYEQYF. The CDR3 coding sequence is TGTGCCAGCAGTCCCCCCCCGGGGAGGTCCTACGAGCAGTACTTC.

The V and J genes are TRBV4-1 and TRBJ2-7; D is possibly TRBD2 (5 bases). Trimming took 4 bases from V and 6 from J, leaving 13 bases between them. CDR1 and CDR2 from the germline V gene are MGHRA and YSYEKL. This CDR3 comprises 13 residues. The DNA for the CDR3 is TGCGCCAGCAGCCTTGCCCCGGGGAGCGAGCAGTACTTC. It yields the protein CASSLAPGSEQYF.

J is TRBJ2-3 and V is TRBV7-9; D is unresolved. The V end was cut by 5 bases, the J end by 5 bases, with 23 bases between. CDR3 size: 17 residues. The germline V gene encodes CDR1 SEHNR and CDR2 FQNEAQ (reference sequence). The CDR3 spells CASSPRVRRPDQDTQYF. Here the CDR3 DNA reads TGTGCCAGCAGCCCCCGGGTTAGGCGGCCGGATCAAGATACGCAGTATTTT.

This clonotype was counted between two and nine times. Here the CDR3 DNA reads TGTGCCAGCAGCGTAGTCTCCAGGGCCGTTGTCTTGGAGCAGTTCTTC. Translating gives CASSVVSRAVVLEQFF. The chain joins TRBV9 to TRBJ2-1; D is possibly TRBD1 (5 bases). The V gene's germline CDR1 is SGDLS and CDR2 YYNGEE. The CDR3 runs to 16 residues. Trimming removed 0 bases from V and 10 bases from J, with 20 bases in between.

The chain employs TRBV9 and TRBJ2-3; 15 nucleotides line up with TRBD2. J gave up 3 bases and V 3 bases, and 2 bases lay outside the gene matches. CDR1 and CDR2 (germline): SGDLS, YYNGEE. The CDR3 spans 16 residues. The DNA of the CDR3 is TGTGCCAGCAGCGGAGGACTAGCGGGAGGGACAGATACGCAGTATTTT. Its protein product is CASSGGLAGGTDTQYF.

The chain has TRBV9 and TRBJ2-1; 7 bases line up with TRBD2. This CDR3 region has 16 residues. Germline CDR1 reads SGDLS; CDR2 reads YYNGEE. J lost 1 base, V lost 0 bases, and 4 bases had no gene match. CDR3 loop: CASSVVAGVSYNEQFF. The CDR3 coding sequence is TGTGCCAGCAGCGTAGTTGCGGGAGTTTCCTACAATGAGCAGTTCTTC.

The chain recombines TRBV29-1 with TRBJ1-1; D might be TRBD1 (6 bases). The CDR3 contains 12 residues. CDR1 is SQVTM and CDR2 is ANQGSEA in the germline V gene. V lost 6 bases to trimming and J lost 1 base, with 9 bases between them. CDR3 loop: CSVMTGNTEAFF. The CDR3 coding sequence is TGCAGCGTCATGACAGGGAACACTGAAGCTTTCTTT.

The V call is TRBV19, the J call TRBJ2-2, with D possibly TRBD2 on 5 matching bases. Between the trimmed V and J ends, which lost 10 bases and 0 bases, there was a span of 12 bases. Germline CDR1 and CDR2: LNHDA and SQIVND (reference sequence). The CDR3 runs to 14 residues. This chain's CDR3 is CAISGLANTGELFF. In nucleotides, the CDR3 is TGTGCCATAAGCGGTCTCGCGAACACCGGGGAGCTGTTTTTT.

The rearrangement links TRBV7-9 to TRBJ2-1; 10 nucleotides agree with TRBD2. Per germline, CDR1 SEHNR and CDR2 FQNEAQ (reference sequence). V lost 5 bases to trimming and J lost 2 bases; unmatched junction nucleotides: 12. The CDR3 spans 18 residues. The CDR3 protein is CASSPISIAGGPYNEQFF. CDR3 DNA sequence: TGTGCCAGCAGCCCTATCTCAATAGCGGGAGGACCCTACAATGAGCAGTTCTTC.

The chain uses TRBV5-6 and TRBJ1-2; no clear D gene. This CDR3 has 16 amino acids. V was pared by 1 base and J by 0 bases, with 13 bases between. Germline V gene lookup returns CDR1 SGHDT and CDR2 YYEEEE. CDR3 protein: CASSLSQEHPNYGYTF. The CDR3 DNA follows: TGTGCCAGCAGCTTGAGCCAGGAACATCCTAACTATGGCTACACCTTC.

The chain has TRBV27 and TRBJ1-1; D not resolved. The V end was cut by 4 bases, the J end by 5 bases, with 20 bases between. Looked up from germline, CDR1 is MNHEY and CDR2 is SMNVEV (reference sequence). CDR3 length: 16 amino acids. DNA for the CDR3: TGTGCCAGCAGTTCACCCCACCGCGGAGGTATGACTGAAGCTTTCTTT. As protein: CASSSPHRGGMTEAFF.

The gene calls are TRBV11-2 and TRBJ2-7; the D is unclear. The ends were cut back, 4 bases at V and 6 bases at J, with 16 bases in the middle. The germline V gene encodes CDR1 SGHAT and CDR2 FQNNGV. The CDR3 has 14 amino acids. The CDR3 DNA sequence: TGTGCCAGCAGCTCCCCTTCCACTACTTTCGAGCAGTACTTC. Residues: CASSSPSTTFEQYF.